A selection of T cell receptor beta chains follows, all from one sample in a study of blood T cell repertoires in COVID-19. Sequenced by immunoSEQ multiplex PCR; TCRdb stores in-frame clones only, minus some. The sample lists 250,000 to 400,000 clones; roughly 90% were seen once. The specimen sequenced was peripheral blood. The receptors here all came from a woman in her twenties or thirties with COVID-19, enrolled during active disease. The CDR3 runs from the conserved cysteine through the conserved F or W. A D gene is named only where the DNA matches it firmly. Some rows have no size entry. The others give once, few or many, or a class for an expanded clone.

CDR3nt: TGTGCCAGCAGCGTAGCTCGCGGGGAGCTGTTTTTT; CDR3aa: CASSVARGELFF; v_gene: TRBV9; len: 12; d_gene: -; abundance: once; j_gene: TRBJ2-2
CDR3nt: TGTGCCAGTAGTACCCAGACAGGGGGCTTCAACGAGCAGTACTTC; CDR3aa: CASSTQTGGFNEQYF; v_gene: TRBV19; len: 15; d_gene: TRBD1; abundance: -; j_gene: TRBJ2-7
CDR3nt: TGTGCCAGTAGTAAGGACAGGGGGCAGACCGGGGAGCTGTTTTTT; CDR3aa: CASSKDRGQTGELFF; v_gene: TRBV19; len: 15; d_gene: TRBD1; abundance: -; j_gene: TRBJ2-2
CDR3nt: TGTGCCAGCAGTTTCGGGGGGAGTAAGAACACTGAAGCTTTCTTT; CDR3aa: CASSFGGSKNTEAFF; v_gene: TRBV28; len: 15; d_gene: -; abundance: -; j_gene: TRBJ1-1
CDR3nt: TGTGCCAGCAGTTTGGCATGGACCGGGACTAGCGGGTCCCACTACGAGCAGTACTTC; CDR3aa: CASSLAWTGTSGSHYEQYF; v_gene: TRBV28; len: 19; d_gene: TRBD2; abundance: -; j_gene: TRBJ2-7
CDR3nt: TGTGCCAGCATTGGACAGGGGAACACTGAAGCTTTCTTT; CDR3aa: CASIGQGNTEAFF; v_gene: TRBV27; len: 13; d_gene: TRBD1; abundance: -; j_gene: TRBJ1-1
CDR3nt: TGTGCCAGCAGCTCGACAGGACCGAACACTGAAGCTTTCTTT; CDR3aa: CASSSTGPNTEAFF; v_gene: TRBV6-5; len: 14; d_gene: -; abundance: once; j_gene: TRBJ1-1
CDR3nt: TGTGCCAGCTCTTGGAGTAATCAGCCCCAGCATTTT; CDR3aa: CASSWSNQPQHF; v_gene: TRBV2; len: 12; d_gene: -; abundance: -; j_gene: TRBJ1-5
CDR3nt: TGTGCCAGCAAGGTGGGCAGGGGGCTTGACGAGCAGTACTTC; CDR3aa: CASKVGRGLDEQYF; v_gene: TRBV2; len: 14; d_gene: TRBD1; abundance: -; j_gene: TRBJ2-7
CDR3nt: TGCAGTGCTACGGTGGAGTTTGGCTACACCTTC; CDR3aa: CSATVEFGYTF; v_gene: TRBV20-1; len: 11; d_gene: -; abundance: once; j_gene: TRBJ1-2